The present entry profiles one T cell receptor (beta chain) with its context. As yet, its antigen is unknown. Just one base apart from a much larger clone, this may be a read error. TCR beta libraries were built with iRepertoire HTBI primers and Arm-PCR of CDR3 regions. TCRdb called the multiplex PCR reads again in MiXCR, with one record for every CDR3 protein. The data show roughly 420,000 distinct CDR3 sequences, around 13% seen once. V shed 4 bases and J shed 0 bases, with 6 bases lying between them. This CDR3 is 13 amino acids long. CDR1 is LGHDT, CDR2 YNNKEL, per germline (reference sequence). These data originate in a study of regulatory T cells in long-lasting Graves disease. General study findings and limits: Preferential use of TRBV28, TRBJ1-2 and TRBJ2-5 was seen in persistent disease. Accuracy may have been reduced by the small sample size.

Specified time point: newly diagnosed GD, antithyroid drugs for less than 3 months. The TCR library was made from RNA extracted from PBMCs. This sample also belongs to another study, concerning T cells in Graves' hyperthyroidism and ophthalmopathy. As that study records: Each patient was aged 18 to 65 and had newly diagnosed hyperthyroidism of under 2 months' duration. By a 13 V-J model, ophthalmopathy was set apart from stable hyperthyroidism.

The sample here was peripheral blood mononuclear cells (PBMCs), taken at new diagnosis, from a patient treated with antithyroid drugs. This receptor was identified in a woman aged 45-59 years with Graves disease. The J gene is TRBJ2-5, the V gene TRBV3-1; no firm D call. CDR3: CASSRRHQETQYF. The DNA for the CDR3 is TGTGCCAGCAGCCGCAGACACCAAGAGACCCAGTACTTC.